This T cell receptor beta chain is drawn from a study of T cells in Graves' hyperthyroidism and ophthalmopathy. The ends were cut back, 0 bases at V and 6 bases at J, with 17 bases in the middle. This CDR3 region has 16 residues. Germline V gene data show CDR1 as LGHNA and CDR2 as YSLEER. Graves' hyperthyroidism qualified as stable when ophthalmopathy did not progress within 18 months. Study observations and caveats: A model using 13 V-J features told ophthalmopathy apart from stable hyperthyroidism. Ophthalmopathy was identified by the model a median around 6.9 months ahead of onset.

RNA transcripts provided the source from which TCR beta CDR3 regions were amplified. The TCR CDR3 first-round RT-PCR relied on the HTBI primer set. TCRdb analysed the multiplex PCR reads with MiXCR anew, one entry per CDR3 protein. The sample gives approximately 200,000 distinct CDR3 sequences, around 18% of which show up once; roughly two fifths is in the top ten. Concerning this clonotype itself: Its antigen is not known.

Source material: blood. This TCR was sampled from a man aged 35-49 years with Graves' hyperthyroidism. The chain couples TRBV4-3 to TRBJ1-2; unclear D gene. The CDR3 spells CASSQDFRHSQNGYTF. The DNA for the CDR3 is TGCGCCAGCAGCCAAGATTTTCGGCATTCCCAGAATGGCTACACCTTC.